This T cell receptor beta chain was recovered during a study of identical twins. General observations from the study: Researchers caution that invariant MAIT and iNKT cells could partly confound zero-insertion analyses. Insertions were fewer in abundant cord blood beta clonotypes, whereas memory repertoires showed none of this pattern.

This clonotype was recorded at least ten times. The antigen remains unidentified. TCRdb reanalysed the 5' RACE reads using MiXCR and keeps one entry per CDR3 protein. The repertoire has about 690,000 distinct CDR3 sequences, 5.5% to 6.5% of them found once; the top ten carry about 2%. Only healthy Caucasians were enrolled as donors. V lost 8 bases and J 4 bases, leaving 11 bases between the germline ends. The CDR3 runs 12 residues. This clonotype was sampled from a man in his late teens or twenties in good health. J is TRBJ1-1 and V is TRBV12-3 or TRBV12-4; TRBD1 might be the D (6 bases). The sequenced sample was naive T cells sorted from blood. CDR3 loop: CASGRGVTEAFF. The CDR3 DNA reads as TGTGCCAGCGGGAGGGGGGTCACTGAAGCTTTCTTT.